Presented here are 5 T cell receptor beta chains from one specimen sequenced in a study of blood T cell repertoires in COVID-19. Using immunoSEQ multiplex PCR, the repertoire was profiled, and TCRdb retains in-frame clones only, with some absent. Of 200,000 or so clones in the sample, 80% to 90% were seen once. Input material: peripheral blood. The receptors here all came from a human donor in a cohort sampled during active COVID-19.

This clone was counted between two and nine times. V usage is TRBV11-2 and J usage is TRBJ1-5, with no clear D. Germline CDR1 is SGHAT and CDR2 is FQNNGV. The CDR3 spans 13 residues. The germline V and J ends were trimmed by 0 bases and 9 bases, with 9 bases remaining between them. This CDR3 reads CASSLDRSRPQHF. CDR3 DNA sequence: TGTGCCAGCAGCTTAGATCGGTCTAGGCCCCAGCATTTT.

This chain joins TRBV7-9 and TRBJ1-2; TRBD1 might be the D (5 bases). V gave up 5 bases and J gave up 0 bases, with 13 bases separating them. Germline V gives CDR1 SEHNR, CDR2 FQNEAQ (reference sequence). The CDR3 has 15 amino acids. CDR3 DNA sequence: TGTGCCAGCAGCAGGCGACAGAATTCTAACTATGGCTACACCTTC. It is translated as CASSRRQNSNYGYTF.

The chain recombines TRBV29-1 with TRBJ2-1, with D possibly being TRBD1 (6 bases). Germline loops: CDR1 SQVTM, CDR2 ANQGSEA. Trimming took 6 bases from V and 9 from J, leaving 15 bases between them. The CDR3 has 12 amino acids. This chain's CDR3 is CSVSQGRIEQFF. The CDR3, as DNA: TGCAGCGTGTCACAGGGTCGGATTGAGCAGTTCTTC.

The V gene is TRBV19, the J gene TRBJ2-2, with a possible D match to TRBD2 (6 bases). V lost 0 bases, J lost 0 bases, and 14 bases lay in between. The germline V gene encodes CDR1 LNHDA and CDR2 SQIVND (reference sequence). There are 18 residues in the CDR3. CDR3 amino acids: CASSIEGSGGANTGELFF. In DNA form, the CDR3 reads TGTGCCAGTAGTATAGAGGGGAGTGGCGGGGCGAACACCGGGGAGCTGTTTTTT.

The rearrangement joins TRBV3-1 (or the pseudogene TRBV3-2) to TRBJ2-3, with 11 bases that match TRBD2. The J segment lost 2 bases and the V segment lost 4 bases, leaving 8 bases of the junction unmatched. Germline V gene sequence: CDR1 LGHDT, CDR2 YNNKEL (reference sequence). The CDR3 consists of 17 residues. The CDR3 region is CASSPQLLAGVTDTQYF. DNA of the CDR3: TGTGCCAGCAGCCCCCAATTACTAGCGGGGGTCACAGATACGCAGTATTTT.